This T cell receptor (beta chain) was recovered during a study of blood T cell repertoires in COVID-19. Study information: COVID-19 samples collected from the United States, Italy and Spain covered acute and convalescent phases. PBMCs, B-cell-depleted T cells, or T cells provided the cDNA or gDNA that made up the material.

Original analysis: Amplification of reference gene primers was used by the study to estimate nucleated cell counts. The assay was immunoSEQ multiplex PCR, and TCRdb's table has in-frame clones only and misses some. The DNA gave D and trimming, while V, J and clone size come from that table. This sample has roughly 250,000 clones; 83% occur once, and the top ten carry around 5.5%. Losses at the gene ends were 3 bases for V and 6 bases for J; bases not matched to a gene: 10. The CDR3 is 17 amino acids. Germline V lookup: CDR1 MDHEN, CDR2 SYDVKM. The clonotype comes from a human donor in a cohort sampled during active COVID-19. This chain links TRBV28 with TRBJ1-4, with TRBD1 matching 10 bases. The sample consisted of peripheral blood. The CDR3 nucleotides read TGTGCCAGCAGTTTCGAGACAGGGGGCGCGAGGGATGAAAAACTGTTTTTT. It specifies CASSFETGGARDEKLFF.